This T cell receptor (beta chain) originates from a study of blood T cell repertoires in COVID-19. Study context: Samples taken during acute and convalescent COVID-19 were collected in the United States, Italy and Spain.

Per the study methods: Amplification of reference gene primers provided the estimated nucleated cell counts. Assay: immunoSEQ multiplex PCR; the TCRdb copy retains only in-frame clones and omits some. V and J calls and clone size are copied from that table; D and trimming were computed from the DNA. The data show about 300,000 clones, with approximately 90% seen just once and approximately 4.2% held by the top ten. This CDR3 is built from 16 residues. V was clipped by 4 bases and J by 4 bases; unmatched bases: 11. Per the germline V gene, CDR1 is LNHDA and CDR2 is SQIVND (reference sequence). The sample was peripheral blood. The rearrangement links TRBV19 to TRBJ1-1; 8 nucleotides line up with TRBD1. This sequence was found in a man aged 35-49 years with acute or convalescent COVID-19. In nucleotides, the CDR3 is TGTGCCAGTAGTAGGGACAGGTCCTTCCGGGGCACTGAAGCTTTCTTT. This gives the protein CASSRDRSFRGTEAFF.